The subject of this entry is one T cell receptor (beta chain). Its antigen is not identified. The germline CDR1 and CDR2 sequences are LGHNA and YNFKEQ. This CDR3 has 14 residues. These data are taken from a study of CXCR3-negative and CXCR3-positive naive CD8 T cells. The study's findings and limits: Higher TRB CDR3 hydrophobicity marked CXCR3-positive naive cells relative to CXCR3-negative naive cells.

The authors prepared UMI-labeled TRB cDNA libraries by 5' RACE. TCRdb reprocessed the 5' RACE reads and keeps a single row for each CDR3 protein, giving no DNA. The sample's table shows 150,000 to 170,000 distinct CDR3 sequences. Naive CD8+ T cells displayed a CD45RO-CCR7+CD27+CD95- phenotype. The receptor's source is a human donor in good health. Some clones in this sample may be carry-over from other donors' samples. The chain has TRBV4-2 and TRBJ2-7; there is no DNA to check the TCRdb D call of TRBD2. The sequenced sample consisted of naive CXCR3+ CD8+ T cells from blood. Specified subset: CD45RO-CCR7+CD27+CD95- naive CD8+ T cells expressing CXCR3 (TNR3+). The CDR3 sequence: CASSQEEGAYEQYF.